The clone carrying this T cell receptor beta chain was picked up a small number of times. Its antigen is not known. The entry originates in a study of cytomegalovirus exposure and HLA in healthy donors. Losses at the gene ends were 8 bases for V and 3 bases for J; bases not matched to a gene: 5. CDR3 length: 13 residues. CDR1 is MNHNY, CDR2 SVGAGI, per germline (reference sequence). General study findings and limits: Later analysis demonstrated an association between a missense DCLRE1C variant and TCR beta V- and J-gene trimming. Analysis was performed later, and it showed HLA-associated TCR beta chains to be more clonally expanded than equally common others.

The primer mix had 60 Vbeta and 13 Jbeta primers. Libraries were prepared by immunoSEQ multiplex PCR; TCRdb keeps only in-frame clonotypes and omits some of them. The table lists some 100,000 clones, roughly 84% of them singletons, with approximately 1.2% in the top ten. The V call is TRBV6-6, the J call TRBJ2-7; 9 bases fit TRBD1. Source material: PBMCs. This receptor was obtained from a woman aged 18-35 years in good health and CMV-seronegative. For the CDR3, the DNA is TGTGCCAGCGAGACGGGACAGGGCTACGAGCAGTACTTC. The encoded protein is CASETGQGYEQYF.